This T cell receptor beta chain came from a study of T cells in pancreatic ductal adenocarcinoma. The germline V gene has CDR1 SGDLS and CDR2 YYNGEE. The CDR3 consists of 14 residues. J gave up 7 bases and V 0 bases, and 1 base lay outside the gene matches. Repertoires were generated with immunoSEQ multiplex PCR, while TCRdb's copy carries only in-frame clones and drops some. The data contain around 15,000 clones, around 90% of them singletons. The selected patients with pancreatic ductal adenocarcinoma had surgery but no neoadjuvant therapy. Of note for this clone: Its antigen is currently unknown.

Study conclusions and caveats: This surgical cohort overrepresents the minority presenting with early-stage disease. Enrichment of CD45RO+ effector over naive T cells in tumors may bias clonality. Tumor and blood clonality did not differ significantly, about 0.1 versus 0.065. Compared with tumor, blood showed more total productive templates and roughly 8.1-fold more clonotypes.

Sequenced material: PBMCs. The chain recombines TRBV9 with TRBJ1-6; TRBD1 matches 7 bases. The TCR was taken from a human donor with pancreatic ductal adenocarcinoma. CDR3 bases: TGTGCCAGCAGCGTAGTGGACAGGAATTCACCCCTCCACTTT. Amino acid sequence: CASSVVDRNSPLHF. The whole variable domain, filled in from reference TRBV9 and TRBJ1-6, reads DSGVTQTPKHLITATGQRVTLRCSPRSGDLSVYWYQQSLDQGLQFLIQYYNGEERAKGNILERFSAQQFPDLHSELNLSSLELGDSALYFCASSVVDRNSPLHFGNGTRLTVT.